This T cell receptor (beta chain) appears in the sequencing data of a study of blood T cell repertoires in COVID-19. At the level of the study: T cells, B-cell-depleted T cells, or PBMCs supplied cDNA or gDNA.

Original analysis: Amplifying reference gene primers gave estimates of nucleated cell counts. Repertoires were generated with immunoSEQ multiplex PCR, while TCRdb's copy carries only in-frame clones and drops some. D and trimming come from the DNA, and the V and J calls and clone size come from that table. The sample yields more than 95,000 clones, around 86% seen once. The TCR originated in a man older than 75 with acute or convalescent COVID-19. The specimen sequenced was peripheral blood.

CDR3: CASSVGTGVDEKLFF. CDR3 coding DNA: TGTGCCAGCAGCGTAGGGACAGGGGTAGACGAAAAACTGTTTTTT. The chain uses TRBV9 and TRBJ1-4, with 9 positions matching TRBD1. Losses at the gene ends were 0 bases for V and 8 bases for J; bases not matched to a gene: 5. The CDR3 sequence is 15 residues long. Germline CDR1 reads SGDLS; CDR2 reads YYNGEE.